The T cell receptor beta chain described here comes from a study of T-cell memory formation after mild COVID-19. Study in general: In these data, TCR clusters were largely donor specific. Study-wide results and limits: Prior to infection, memory already included some responding clones, suggesting cross-reactive memory joined. Mainly in CM and EM were contracting CD4+ clones; CD8+ were in EMRA.

The CDR3 is 13 residues long. V shed 1 base and J shed 7 bases, with 10 bases lying between them. The germline gives CDR1 LGHDT, CDR2 YNNKEL (reference sequence). 5'RACE with constant-segment primers built TCRalpha and TCRbeta cDNA libraries with UMIs. TCRdb redid the calling of the 5' RACE reads with MiXCR, one entry per CDR3 protein. In the table there are around 150,000 distinct CDR3 sequences, approximately 10% of which are singletons. This clonotype appeared a few times. Its antigen is as yet unknown. The gene calls are TRBV3-1 and TRBJ1-2, with D possibly being TRBD1 (6 bases). The TCR originated in a man between 18 and 29 years old who had mild COVID-19 (a few samples of this study predate the infection). Cell type and time point are not known. The sequenced sample was PBMCs or a T cell subset sorted from them (not recorded which). This CDR3 is CASSQGPGVGYTF. The CDR3 DNA reads as TGTGCCAGCAGCCAAGGCCCAGGGGTTGGCTACACCTTC.